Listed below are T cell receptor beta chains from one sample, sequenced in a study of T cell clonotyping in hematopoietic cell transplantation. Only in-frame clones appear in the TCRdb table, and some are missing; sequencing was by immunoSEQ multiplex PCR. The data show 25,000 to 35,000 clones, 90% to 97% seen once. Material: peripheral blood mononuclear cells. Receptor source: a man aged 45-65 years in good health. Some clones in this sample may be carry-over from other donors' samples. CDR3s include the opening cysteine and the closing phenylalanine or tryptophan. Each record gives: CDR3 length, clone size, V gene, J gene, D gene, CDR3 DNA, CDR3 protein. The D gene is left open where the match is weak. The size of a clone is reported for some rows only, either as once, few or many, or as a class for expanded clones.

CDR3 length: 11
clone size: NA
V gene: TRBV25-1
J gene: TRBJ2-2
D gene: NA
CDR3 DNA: TGTGCCAGCAGTGAAGGCGGGGAGCTGTTTTTT
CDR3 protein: CASSEGGELFF

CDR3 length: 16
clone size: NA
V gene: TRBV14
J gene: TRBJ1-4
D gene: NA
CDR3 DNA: TGTGCCAGCAGCCAAGACCTCTTGGGATCTAATGAAAAACTGTTTTTT
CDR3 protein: CASSQDLLGSNEKLFF

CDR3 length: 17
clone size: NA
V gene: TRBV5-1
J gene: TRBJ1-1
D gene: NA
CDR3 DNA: TGCGCCAGCAGCTTGGGCAGGGGTAGAGTAGGGAACACTGAAGCTTTCTTT
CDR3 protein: CASSLGRGRVGNTEAFF

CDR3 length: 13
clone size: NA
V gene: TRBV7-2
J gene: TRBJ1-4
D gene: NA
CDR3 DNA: TGTGCCAGCAGCTTCCAGGATAATGAAAAACTGTTTTTT
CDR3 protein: CASSFQDNEKLFF

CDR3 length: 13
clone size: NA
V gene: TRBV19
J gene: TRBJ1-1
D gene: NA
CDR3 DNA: TGTGCCAGTAGTATAGATCCGGCAGGCTGGGCTTTCTTT
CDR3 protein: CASSIDPAGWAFF

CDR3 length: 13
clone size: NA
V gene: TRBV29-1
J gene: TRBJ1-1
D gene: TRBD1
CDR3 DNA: TGCAGCGGTTACAGGGGCGTCAACACTGAAGCTTTCTTT
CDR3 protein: CSGYRGVNTEAFF

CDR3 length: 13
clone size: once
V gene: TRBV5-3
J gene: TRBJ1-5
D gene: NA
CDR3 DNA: TGTGCCAGAAGCACCTTCCCCGGCCAGCCCCAGCATTTT
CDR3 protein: CARSTFPGQPQHF

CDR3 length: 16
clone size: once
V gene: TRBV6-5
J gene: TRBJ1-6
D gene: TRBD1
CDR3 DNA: TGTGCCAGCAGTTGGGACAGGGAGCCTATGGGGTCACCCCTCCACTTT
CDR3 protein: CASSWDREPMGSPLHF

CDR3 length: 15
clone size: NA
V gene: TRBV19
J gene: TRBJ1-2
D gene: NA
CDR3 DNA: TGTGCCAGTAGCCCACCGACGAACAATAACTATGGCTACACCTTC
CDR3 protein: CASSPPTNNNYGYTF

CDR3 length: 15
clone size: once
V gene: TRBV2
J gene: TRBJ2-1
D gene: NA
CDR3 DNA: TGTGCCAGCAGTGTAGCACCCACGGGATACAATGAGCAGTTCTTC
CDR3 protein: CASSVAPTGYNEQFF

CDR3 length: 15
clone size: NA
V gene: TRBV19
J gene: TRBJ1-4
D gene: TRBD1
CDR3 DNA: TGTGCCAGTATGATCCGGGACAGGTCTAATGAAAAACTGTTTTTT
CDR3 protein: CASMIRDRSNEKLFF

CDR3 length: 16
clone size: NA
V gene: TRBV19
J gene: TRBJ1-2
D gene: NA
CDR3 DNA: TGTGCCAGTAGTAAAACCTCGACTATCACGATCTATGGCTACACCTTC
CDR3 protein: CASSKTSTITIYGYTF

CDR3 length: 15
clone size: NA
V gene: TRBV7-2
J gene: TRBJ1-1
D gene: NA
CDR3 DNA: TGTGCCAGCAGCTCACGGGTTGCCATGAACACTGAAGCTTTCTTT
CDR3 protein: CASSSRVAMNTEAFF

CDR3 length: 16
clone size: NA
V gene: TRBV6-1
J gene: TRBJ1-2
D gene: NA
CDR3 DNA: TGTGCCAGCAGTGAATTAGGTTTTGGGGGGTGGGATGGCTACACCTTC
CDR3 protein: CASSELGFGGWDGYTF

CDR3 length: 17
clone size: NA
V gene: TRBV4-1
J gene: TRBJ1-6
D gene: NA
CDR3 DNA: TGCGCCAGCAGCCAACCTGCAGCAGGCGTCTATAATTCACCCCTCCACTTT
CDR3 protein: CASSQPAAGVYNSPLHF

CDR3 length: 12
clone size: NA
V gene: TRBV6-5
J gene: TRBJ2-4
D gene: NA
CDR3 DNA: TGTGCCAGCAGTTCCTCGGCAGCGACGACATACTTC
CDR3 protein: CASSSSAATTYF

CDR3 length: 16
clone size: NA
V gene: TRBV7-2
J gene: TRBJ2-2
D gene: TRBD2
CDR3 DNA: TGTGCCAGCAGCTCAACTAGCGGGGGGGCCGGCGGGGAGCTGTTTTTT
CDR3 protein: CASSSTSGGAGGELFF

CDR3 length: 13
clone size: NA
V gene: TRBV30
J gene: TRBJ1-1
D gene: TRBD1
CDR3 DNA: TGTGCCTGGAGGAGACAGGGTCTCACTGAAGCTTTCTTT
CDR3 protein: CAWRRQGLTEAFF